The 15 T cell receptor beta chains below come from one sample, sequenced in a study of T cell repertoires in cytomegalovirus infection. These receptors are not linked to any known antigen. MiXCR, applied by TCRdb to the reads, yields one record per CDR3 protein. This sample yields approximately 910,000 distinct CDR3 sequences, of which approximately 31% are seen a single time; 10% to 15% belongs to the top ten. The sequencing used cultured CD8+ T cells from PBMCs, collected from culture after CMV antigen stimulation. The receptors stem from a human donor in good health (CMV status not recorded). Some clones in this sample may be carry-over from other donors' samples.

This chain joins TRBV29-1 and TRBJ2-3; 16 positions agree with TRBD2. Germline CDR1 is SQVTM and CDR2 is ANQGSEA. V lost 3 bases and J lost 6; bases outside the gene matches: 15. The CDR3 has 19 amino acids. CDR3 sequence (DNA): TGCAGCGTTGATCGGGGACTAGCGGGGGGGCAAGGGTCTAAGGATACGCAGTATTTT. Its translation is CSVDRGLAGGQGSKDTQYF.

This clonotype has only a few counts. The rearrangement joins TRBV6-5 to TRBJ2-7; D perhaps matches TRBD2 (5 bases). Trimming left V 8 bases short and J 4 bases short, with 9 bases between. This CDR3 is 11 amino acids long. CDR1 is MNHEY and CDR2 is SVGAGI in the germline V gene. The CDR3 DNA is TGTGCCAGCCAACGACTATACGAGCAGTACGTC. Its protein product is CASQRLYEQYV.

The chain couples TRBV4-1 to TRBJ2-7; 7 nucleotides line up with TRBD1. V trimming: 3 bases; J trimming: 2 bases; junction bases outside the gene matches: 7. The CDR3 runs to 15 residues. CDR1 and CDR2 from the germline V gene are MGHRA and YSYEKL. The CDR3 here is CASSHRQGNAYEQYF. CDR3 DNA sequence: TGCGCCAGCAGCCATAGACAGGGCAATGCCTACGAGCAGTACTTC.

This clonotype was seen a few times. The V call is TRBV7-9, the J call TRBJ2-5; D ambiguous. Germline values: CDR1 SEHNR, CDR2 FQNEAQ (reference sequence). V gave up 1 base and J gave up 4 bases, with 10 bases separating them. The CDR3 extends over 14 amino acids. CDR3 sequence: CASSLVGPGETQYF. Written as DNA, the CDR3 is TGTGCCAGCAGCTTAGTGGGTCCTGGAGAGACCCAGTACTTC.

This clonotype appeared once. The chain carries TRBV2 and TRBJ2-2; D may be TRBD2 (7 bases). The length of the CDR3 is 17 residues. V lost 1 base, J lost 4 bases, and 16 bases lay in between. Germline V gene sequence: CDR1 SNHLY, CDR2 FYNNEI. The CDR3 protein is CASSEDWGGAGTGELFF. CDR3 coding DNA: TGTGCCAGCAGTGAAGATTGGGGGGGCGCGGGCACCGGGGAGCTGTTTTTT. The whole variable domain, filled in from reference TRBV2 and TRBJ2-2, reads EPEVTQTPSHQVTQMGQEVILRCVPISNHLYFYWYRQILGQKVEFLVSFYNNEISEKSEIFDDQFSVERPDGSNFTLKIRSTKLEDSAMYFCASSEDWGGAGTGELFFGEGSRLTVL.

This clonotype was counted only a few times. The V and J genes are TRBV29-1 and TRBJ1-2; 7 positions match TRBD1. Germline CDR1 and CDR2: SQVTM and ANQGSEA. Unmatched junction bases numbered 4, after V lost 6 bases and J lost 6 bases. This CDR3 comprises 11 residues. The CDR3 protein is CSVDRVDGYTF. CDR3 nucleotides: TGCAGCGTAGACAGGGTCGATGGCTACACCTTC.

J is TRBJ1-6 and V is TRBV27; D not certain. The CDR3 loop spans 13 amino acids. The germline CDR1 and CDR2 sequences are MNHEY and SMNVEV (reference sequence). The V gene lost 4 bases and the J gene lost 13 bases, with 14 bases spanning the gap. The CDR3 loop is CASSYSANGPLHF. CDR3 coding DNA: TGTGCCAGCAGTTATTCAGCAAATGGGCCCCTCCACTTT.

This chain uses TRBV10-3 with TRBJ1-5, with D tentatively TRBD1 (5 bases). The CDR3 extends over 15 amino acids. Trimming left V 2 bases short and J 0 bases short, with 8 bases between. Germline assignment: CDR1 ENHRY and CDR2 SYGVKD. Here the CDR3 reads CAISEVGDSNQPQHF. CDR3 DNA: TGTGCCATCAGTGAGGTAGGGGATAGCAATCAGCCCCAGCATTTT.

In its sample, this clonotype was seen a few times. The CDR3, as DNA: TGTGCCAGCAGTTCCTCAGACGACGGATCCTACGAGCAGTACGTC. It codes for CASSSSDDGSYEQYV. J is TRBJ2-7 and V is TRBV12-3 or TRBV12-4, with no clear D. V was clipped by 4 bases and J by 1 base, with 14 bases between them. The length of the CDR3 is 15 residues.

J is TRBJ1-1 and V is TRBV6-1, with TRBD1 identical over 10 bases. The CDR3 loop spans 14 amino acids. Trimming at V came to 5 bases and at J to 5 bases, leaving 5 bases not matched to a gene. Looked up from germline, CDR1 is MNHNS and CDR2 is SASEGT. The CDR3 DNA reads as TGTGCCAGCAGTTTAGACAGGGGGCCAACTGAAGCTTTCTTT. Residues: CASSLDRGPTEAFF.

J is TRBJ1-2 and V is TRBV7-4, with TRBD1 matching 9 bases. Trimming took 4 bases from V and 3 from J; bases not matched to a gene: 12. This CDR3 contains 17 residues. The germline gives CDR1 SGHVT, CDR2 SQSDAQ. The CDR3 DNA reads as TGTGCCAGCAGCTCCACAGCCGGGACAGGGACTCACTATGGCTACACCTTC. Encoded protein: CASSSTAGTGTHYGYTF.

This clonotype was seen more than once but under ten times. In nucleotides, the CDR3 is TGTGCCAGCAGTCCATTCCGGTCGGGCTATGGCTACACCTTC. Protein: CASSPFRSGYGYTF. J is TRBJ1-2 and V is TRBV27; D is unresolved. The CDR3 extends over 14 amino acids. V was pared by 5 bases and J by 4 bases, with 14 bases between. Germline CDR1 and CDR2: MNHEY and SMNVEV (reference sequence).

Concerning this clonotype itself: A far larger clone differs by one base, so this is likely a read error. The chain uses TRBV2 and TRBJ2-1; TRBD1 matches 7 bases. Germline loops: CDR1 SNHLY, CDR2 FYNNEI. V shed 6 bases and J 0 bases; nucleotides not matched to a gene: 5. There are 15 residues in the CDR3. CDR3 bases: TGTGCCAGCAGGTCGGACAGGAGCTCCTACAATGAGCAGTTCTTC. Its protein product is CASRSDRSSYNEQFF.

This clonotype was observed a few times. The rearrangement uses TRBV19 and TRBJ2-5; D is perhaps TRBD2 (6 bases). The germline V gene encodes CDR1 LNHDA and CDR2 SQIVND (reference sequence). Trimming stripped 9 bases from V and 4 bases from J, with 21 bases between. The CDR3 runs to 15 residues. CDR3: CASSSADGGGETQYF. DNA for the CDR3: TGTGCCAGCTCGTCGGCAGACGGGGGTGGAGAGACCCAGTACTTC. The full variable domain, its missing parts supplied by reference TRBV19 and TRBJ2-5, is DGGITQSPKYLFRKEGQNVTLSCEQNLNHDAMYWYRQDPGQGLRLIYYSQIVNDFQKGDIAEGYSVSREKKESFPLTVTSAQKNPTAFYLCASSSADGGGETQYFGPGTRLLVL.

This chain links TRBV6-1 with TRBJ2-3; TRBD2 matches at 8 bases. This CDR3 region has 18 residues. The V gene's germline CDR1 is MNHNS and CDR2 SASEGT. Losses at the gene ends were 0 bases for V and 2 bases for J; bases not matched to a gene: 10. As DNA, the CDR3 is TGTGCCAGCAGTGAAGCGGGGTGGCGGGGGGCCTACACAGATACGCAGTATTTT. Protein sequence: CASSEAGWRGAYTDTQYF.